Reported below is one TCR beta chain. The antigen remains unidentified. This CDR3 comprises 17 residues. Per the germline V gene, CDR1 is SGDLS and CDR2 is YYNGEE. V shed 4 bases, J shed 5 bases, and the junction held 13 bases outside the gene matches. The sample comes from a study of cytomegalovirus exposure and HLA in healthy donors. Study conclusions and caveats: A few chains tied to CMV proved CMV antigen-specific in vitro. Most of the TCR beta V segments (in an earlier analysis) were productive either about 87% or about 30% of the time.

Primers: 60 Vbeta forward and 13 Jbeta reverse. Some clones are missing from TCRdb's copy, which holds only in-frame ones; the method was immunoSEQ multiplex PCR. The table records 130,000 or so clones, about 86% of them present only once. The gene calls are TRBV9 and TRBJ2-2, with 8 bases fitting TRBD2. The specimen was PBMCs. The TCR was taken from a woman between 40 and 55 years old in good health and CMV-seronegative. CDR3 amino acids: CASSLPSAGVITGELFF. CDR3 nucleotides: TGTGCCAGCAGCCTTCCCTCAGCGGGAGTGATAACCGGGGAGCTGTTTTTT. Based on the CDR3 plus reference TRBV9 and TRBJ2-2, the full variable domain is DSGVTQTPKHLITATGQRVTLRCSPRSGDLSVYWYQQSLDQGLQFLIQYYNGEERAKGNILERFSAQQFPDLHSELNLSSLELGDSALYFCASSLPSAGVITGELFFGEGSRLTVL.